This paragraph covers one T cell receptor (beta chain) sequence. Its antigen is not known. Per germline, CDR1 MNHEY and CDR2 SVGAGI. This CDR3 has 13 amino acids. V was shortened by 4 bases and J by 3 bases, with 10 bases between the two germline ends. The approximately 120-subject validation cohort, separate from the roughly 700-subject first cohort, included the donors. Method: immunoSEQ multiplex PCR; TCRdb's copy keeps in-frame clones and lacks some. The sample gives fewer than 120,000 clones, roughly nine tenths of which show up once; under 2% is in the top ten. The data stem from a study of cytomegalovirus exposure and HLA in healthy donors. Findings and limits, study-wide: There were fewer than 200 TCR beta chains listed as cytomegalovirus-associated. That first-cohort TCR clusters tended to co-occur in the 95 to 150 validation repertoires was found in a later analysis.

The source of this sequence is a woman between 18 and 29 years old in good health and CMV-seronegative. V usage is TRBV6-5 and J usage is TRBJ2-7, with D maybe TRBD2 (6 bases). Material: PBMCs. CDR3 amino acids: CASSWRRGYEQYF. CDR3 in DNA: TGTGCCAGCAGTTGGCGGAGGGGCTACGAGCAGTACTTC.